Listed below are T cell receptor beta chains from one sample, sequenced in a study of T-cell memory formation after mild COVID-19. TCRdb re-analysed the 5' RACE reads in MiXCR, keeping a single row per CDR3 protein. The sample records 300,000 to 350,000 distinct CDR3 sequences, roughly a fifth being singletons. The sample was PBMCs or a T cell subset sorted from them (not recorded which). These receptors all come from a man in his late teens or twenties who had mild COVID-19 (a few samples of this study predate the infection). Cell type and time point are not known. CDR3s include the opening cysteine and the closing phenylalanine or tryptophan. Each record gives: D gene, J gene, V gene, clone size, CDR3 protein, CDR3 DNA. A D gene is named only where the DNA matches it firmly. Clone sizes are given selectively: once, few, many, or a class where the clone is expanded.

D gene: .
J gene: TRBJ1-1
V gene: TRBV5-6
clone size: .
CDR3 protein: CASSTTGHTEAFF
CDR3 DNA: TGTGCCAGCAGCACCACTGGGCACACTGAAGCTTTCTTT

D gene: TRBD1
J gene: TRBJ1-2
V gene: TRBV5-1
clone size: .
CDR3 protein: CASSYTGAEGYTF
CDR3 DNA: TGCGCCAGCAGCTACACAGGGGCGGAGGGCTACACCTTC

D gene: .
J gene: TRBJ2-1
V gene: TRBV5-5
clone size: .
CDR3 protein: CASSLAGPGTYNEQFF
CDR3 DNA: TGTGCCAGCAGCTTGGCCGGCCCAGGGACCTACAATGAGCAGTTCTTC

D gene: TRBD2
J gene: TRBJ2-5
V gene: TRBV12-3/TRBV12-4
clone size: .
CDR3 protein: CASSFAGLNQETQYF
CDR3 DNA: TGTGCCAGCAGTTTTGCGGGACTAAACCAAGAGACCCAGTACTTC

D gene: .
J gene: TRBJ1-4
V gene: TRBV7-9
clone size: few
CDR3 protein: CASSFPRDDEKLFF
CDR3 DNA: TGTGCCAGCAGCTTCCCCAGGGATGATGAAAAACTGTTTTTT

D gene: .
J gene: TRBJ1-5
V gene: TRBV4-2
clone size: .
CDR3 protein: CASSRGQPQHF
CDR3 DNA: TGTGCCAGCAGCCGGGGGCAGCCCCAGCATTTT

D gene: .
J gene: TRBJ2-7
V gene: TRBV5-1
clone size: few
CDR3 protein: CASSSTSGDWGEQYF
CDR3 DNA: TGCGCCAGCAGCTCCACGTCAGGGGATTGGGGCGAGCAGTACTTC

D gene: .
J gene: TRBJ2-5
V gene: TRBV5-1
clone size: .
CDR3 protein: CSSSLGTGAWYQETQYF
CDR3 DNA: TGCTCCAGCAGCCTGGGGACCGGGGCTTGGTACCAAGAGACCCAGTACTTC

D gene: TRBD1
J gene: TRBJ2-5
V gene: TRBV3-1
clone size: .
CDR3 protein: CASDRGHQETQYF
CDR3 DNA: TGTGCCAGCGACAGGGGGCACCAAGAGACCCAGTACTTC

D gene: TRBD2
J gene: TRBJ2-3
V gene: TRBV19
clone size: .
CDR3 protein: CASSRDGGRLFTDTQYF
CDR3 DNA: TGTGCCAGTAGTCGCGACGGGGGGAGATTGTTCACAGATACGCAGTATTTT

D gene: .
J gene: TRBJ2-3
V gene: TRBV4-2
clone size: few
CDR3 protein: CASSQEGPRTDTQYF
CDR3 DNA: TGTGCCAGCAGCCAAGAAGGGCCACGCACAGATACGCAGTATTTT

D gene: .
J gene: TRBJ1-1
V gene: TRBV6-5
clone size: .
CDR3 protein: CASSYSMAGAGTEAFF
CDR3 DNA: TGTGCCAGCAGTTACTCGATGGCGGGGGCGGGCACTGAAGCTTTCTTT

D gene: .
J gene: TRBJ2-1
V gene: TRBV5-1
clone size: .
CDR3 protein: CASSLGPPNNEQFF
CDR3 DNA: TGCGCCAGCAGCTTGGGCCCTCCCAACAATGAGCAGTTCTTC

D gene: .
J gene: TRBJ2-1
V gene: TRBV9
clone size: few
CDR3 protein: CASSVAGLNEQFF
CDR3 DNA: TGTGCCAGCAGCGTAGCGGGGTTGAATGAGCAGTTCTTC

D gene: .
J gene: TRBJ2-3
V gene: TRBV20-1
clone size: .
CDR3 protein: CSASRASRGPDTQYF
CDR3 DNA: TGCAGTGCTAGTAGGGCCTCTCGGGGCCCAGATACGCAGTATTTT

D gene: TRBD1
J gene: TRBJ2-2
V gene: TRBV29-1
clone size: .
CDR3 protein: CSVGETGGSGTGELFF
CDR3 DNA: TGCAGCGTTGGCGAGACAGGGGGCTCGGGCACCGGGGAGCTGTTTTTT

D gene: .
J gene: TRBJ2-7
V gene: TRBV4-2
clone size: few
CDR3 protein: CASSQTLTELYEQYF
CDR3 DNA: TGTGCCAGCAGCCAGACTTTGACAGAACTTTACGAGCAGTACTTC

D gene: TRBD1
J gene: TRBJ2-1
V gene: TRBV6-5
clone size: few
CDR3 protein: CASSEDRGYVHNEQFF
CDR3 DNA: TGTGCCAGCAGCGAAGACAGGGGGTACGTTCACAATGAGCAGTTCTTC

D gene: .
J gene: TRBJ2-7
V gene: TRBV6-6
clone size: many
CDR3 protein: CASSYRVQPSYEQYF
CDR3 DNA: TGTGCCAGCAGTTATCGCGTTCAGCCCTCCTACGAGCAGTACTTC

D gene: .
J gene: TRBJ1-1
V gene: TRBV9
clone size: few
CDR3 protein: CASSVDIENTEAFF
CDR3 DNA: TGTGCCAGCAGCGTAGATATAGAAAACACTGAAGCTTTCTTT

D gene: TRBD1
J gene: TRBJ2-1
V gene: TRBV11-2
clone size: many
CDR3 protein: CASSLSTGKYNEQFF
CDR3 DNA: TGTGCCAGCAGCTTATCGACAGGGAAATACAATGAGCAGTTCTTC

D gene: .
J gene: TRBJ1-4
V gene: TRBV3-1
clone size: once
CDR3 protein: CASSQVGFGVTNEKLFF
CDR3 DNA: TGTGCCAGCAGCCAAGTGGGGTTCGGGGTAACTAATGAAAAACTGTTTTTT

D gene: TRBD1
J gene: TRBJ2-3
V gene: TRBV18
clone size: few
CDR3 protein: CASSPRKTGTGPTDTQYF
CDR3 DNA: TGTGCCAGCTCACCACGAAAGACCGGGACAGGGCCCACAGATACGCAGTATTTT

D gene: .
J gene: TRBJ2-3
V gene: TRBV5-6
clone size: once
CDR3 protein: CASGEATQYF
CDR3 DNA: TGTGCCAGCGGCGAGGCTACGCAGTATTTT

D gene: TRBD2
J gene: TRBJ2-1
V gene: TRBV7-9
clone size: few
CDR3 protein: CASSPRGSGGNEQFF
CDR3 DNA: TGTGCCAGCAGCCCGCGGGGTAGCGGGGGCAATGAGCAGTTCTTC

D gene: .
J gene: TRBJ1-4
V gene: TRBV28
clone size: few
CDR3 protein: CASSLWGRGDEKLFF
CDR3 DNA: TGTGCCAGCAGTTTATGGGGGAGAGGGGATGAAAAACTGTTTTTT

D gene: .
J gene: TRBJ1-4
V gene: TRBV5-1
clone size: many
CDR3 protein: CASSLGPSTNEKLFF
CDR3 DNA: TGCGCCAGCAGCTTGGGGCCCTCAACTAATGAAAAACTGTTTTTT

D gene: .
J gene: TRBJ1-2
V gene: TRBV29-1
clone size: few
CDR3 protein: CSSTRSGYGYTF
CDR3 DNA: TGCAGCTCGACTAGATCGGGCTATGGCTACACCTTC

D gene: TRBD1
J gene: TRBJ1-1
V gene: TRBV5-4
clone size: few
CDR3 protein: CASSLAGTGRHTEAFF
CDR3 DNA: TGTGCCAGCAGCTTGGCCGGGACAGGTCGGCACACTGAAGCTTTCTTT

D gene: TRBD1
J gene: TRBJ2-2
V gene: TRBV12-3/TRBV12-4
clone size: .
CDR3 protein: CASSLRGLGGELFF
CDR3 DNA: TGTGCCAGCAGTTTGAGGGGGCTGGGCGGGGAGCTGTTTTTT

D gene: .
J gene: TRBJ1-4
V gene: TRBV7-9
clone size: few
CDR3 protein: CASSPQGRWYEKLFF
CDR3 DNA: TGTGCCAGCAGCCCGCAGGGGAGGTGGTATGAAAAACTGTTTTTT

D gene: .
J gene: TRBJ1-2
V gene: TRBV29-1
clone size: .
CDR3 protein: CSFSFNYGYTF
CDR3 DNA: TGCAGCTTTTCATTTAACTATGGCTACACCTTC

D gene: .
J gene: TRBJ2-2
V gene: TRBV20-1
clone size: .
CDR3 protein: CSAANQGRGGELFF
CDR3 DNA: TGCAGTGCCGCAAATCAGGGGCGCGGCGGGGAGCTGTTTTTT

D gene: TRBD1
J gene: TRBJ1-2
V gene: TRBV20-1
clone size: .
CDR3 protein: CSARAYQTGAYTF
CDR3 DNA: TGCAGTGCTAGGGCATACCAGACAGGGGCCTACACCTTC

D gene: .
J gene: TRBJ1-1
V gene: TRBV7-9
clone size: few
CDR3 protein: CASSSPHVNTEAFF
CDR3 DNA: TGTGCCAGCAGCTCGCCACATGTGAACACTGAAGCTTTCTTT

D gene: TRBD1
J gene: TRBJ1-4
V gene: TRBV3-1
clone size: .
CDR3 protein: CASSKIREGQVF
CDR3 DNA: TGTGCCAGCAGCAAGATCCGGGAGGGACAGGTTTTT

D gene: .
J gene: TRBJ2-6
V gene: TRBV19
clone size: .
CDR3 protein: CASTDWVSGANVLTF
CDR3 DNA: TGTGCCAGTACCGATTGGGTCTCTGGGGCCAACGTCCTGACTTTC

D gene: .
J gene: TRBJ1-3
V gene: TRBV9
clone size: few
CDR3 protein: CASSVGGGSGNTIYF
CDR3 DNA: TGTGCCAGCAGCGTAGGCGGGGGCTCTGGAAACACCATATATTTT

D gene: .
J gene: TRBJ2-7
V gene: TRBV5-4
clone size: .
CDR3 protein: CASSLGRTTYEQYF
CDR3 DNA: TGTGCCAGCAGCTTAGGACGGACTACCTACGAGCAGTACTTC

D gene: .
J gene: TRBJ1-2
V gene: TRBV4-3
clone size: .
CDR3 protein: CASSQESGINYGYTF
CDR3 DNA: TGCGCCAGCAGCCAAGAAAGTGGCATAAACTATGGCTACACCTTC

D gene: .
J gene: TRBJ1-6
V gene: TRBV20-1
clone size: few
CDR3 protein: CSARGPYNSPLHF
CDR3 DNA: TGCAGTGCTAGAGGCCCGTATAATTCACCCCTCCACTTT

D gene: .
J gene: TRBJ1-2
V gene: TRBV5-1
clone size: many
CDR3 protein: CASSFNSGRYNYGYTF
CDR3 DNA: TGCGCCAGCAGCTTTAATTCGGGACGGTATAACTATGGCTACACCTTC

D gene: TRBD1
J gene: TRBJ2-7
V gene: TRBV5-1
clone size: few
CDR3 protein: CASKQGDYEQYF
CDR3 DNA: TGCGCCAGCAAACAGGGGGACTACGAGCAGTACTTC

D gene: .
J gene: TRBJ1-4
V gene: TRBV20-1
clone size: .
CDR3 protein: CSASNPGTNEKLFF
CDR3 DNA: TGCAGTGCTAGTAACCCCGGGACTAATGAAAAACTGTTTTTT

D gene: .
J gene: TRBJ1-1
V gene: TRBV4-1
clone size: .
CDR3 protein: CASSQEWAGSEAFF
CDR3 DNA: TGCGCCAGCAGCCAAGAGTGGGCAGGGTCTGAAGCTTTCTTT

D gene: TRBD1
J gene: TRBJ2-3
V gene: TRBV5-1
clone size: .
CDR3 protein: CASSFQGATDTQYF
CDR3 DNA: TGCGCCAGCAGCTTCCAGGGGGCAACAGATACGCAGTATTTT

D gene: TRBD1
J gene: TRBJ2-3
V gene: TRBV6-2/TRBV6-3
clone size: .
CDR3 protein: CASIRGGLTDTQYF
CDR3 DNA: TGTGCCAGCATCAGAGGGGGCCTTACAGATACGCAGTATTTT

D gene: .
J gene: TRBJ2-7
V gene: TRBV20-1
clone size: few
CDR3 protein: CSALRPGGTYEQYF
CDR3 DNA: TGCAGTGCCCTCCGGCCAGGGGGGACCTACGAGCAGTACTTC

D gene: .
J gene: TRBJ2-5
V gene: TRBV5-1
clone size: .
CDR3 protein: CASSSGSETQYF
CDR3 DNA: TGCGCCAGCAGCTCGGGGAGTGAGACCCAGTACTTC

D gene: .
J gene: TRBJ2-1
V gene: TRBV29-1
clone size: .
CDR3 protein: CSVDGYNEQFF
CDR3 DNA: TGCAGCGTTGATGGATACAATGAGCAGTTCTTC

D gene: .
J gene: TRBJ1-2
V gene: TRBV6-1
clone size: .
CDR3 protein: CASSERPANYGYTF
CDR3 DNA: TGTGCCAGCAGTGAAAGGCCAGCAAACTATGGCTACACCTTC

D gene: TRBD2
J gene: TRBJ2-7
V gene: TRBV20-1
clone size: few
CDR3 protein: CSASLLRGGLEQYF
CDR3 DNA: TGCAGTGCTTCCCTCTTGCGGGGGGGCCTCGAGCAGTACTTC

D gene: .
J gene: TRBJ1-1
V gene: TRBV20-1
clone size: .
CDR3 protein: CSADSLRGRTRRAFF
CDR3 DNA: TGCAGTGCCGATTCCCTTCGAGGACGGACCCGTAGAGCTTTCTTT

D gene: .
J gene: TRBJ1-1
V gene: TRBV7-9
clone size: few
CDR3 protein: CASSLAGGATEAFF
CDR3 DNA: TGTGCCAGCAGCTTAGCCGGGGGTGCCACTGAAGCTTTCTTT

D gene: .
J gene: TRBJ1-4
V gene: TRBV4-3
clone size: .
CDR3 protein: CASSQGAGWEKLFF
CDR3 DNA: TGCGCCAGCAGCCAAGGGGCAGGCTGGGAAAAACTGTTTTTT